This record concerns one T cell receptor (beta chain) sequence. Its cognate antigen is unknown. As the sequencing template, cDNA was produced by extracting RNA and reverse transcribing it. Profiling relied on immunoSEQ multiplex PCR, and the TCRdb table lists in-frame clones only, not all of them. There are about 190,000 clones in the sample; around three fifths occur only once, and approximately 1.3% lies in the top ten. These data originate in a study of CD8+ T cells in alopecia areata. Background on the study: Patients took tofacitinib for 6 to 18 months, followed by 6 drug-free months. Study conclusions and caveats: While patients received tofacitinib, many expanded lesional clones remained present in scalp and blood.

Treatment denoted: oral pan-JAK inhibitor, 5-10 mg twice daily. The source of this sequence is a human donor with alopecia areata. The specimen was CD4+ T cells sorted from blood, collected around week 50, from a patient treated with tofacitinib.

The CDR3 sequence: CASSERSGDTDTQYF. The CDR3 DNA is TGTGCCAGCAGTGAACGAAGCGGGGACACAGATACGCAGTATTTT. V is TRBV2 and J is TRBJ2-3; 7 bases are a match to TRBD2. The CDR3 runs 15 residues. With V trimmed by 2 bases and J by 2 bases, 4 bases remained unmatched. Germline loops: CDR1 SNHLY, CDR2 FYNNEI.